A selection of T cell receptor beta chains follows, all from one sample in a study of response to subunit inactivated influenza vaccine. TCRdb called the RT-PCR reads again in MiXCR, with one record for every CDR3 protein. The repertoire holds around 300,000 distinct CDR3 sequences, with approximately 20% as singletons. Sequenced here: PBMCs from blood, sampled less than 22 months after vaccination. Receptors originate from a man aged 50-75 years who received an inactivated influenza vaccine. Both conserved end residues are part of each CDR3. Fields, in order: J gene, clone size, D gene, V gene, CDR3 DNA, CDR3 protein. A D gene is named only where the DNA matches it firmly. The size entry is marked missing in some rows and otherwise reads once, few, many or a size class.

TRBJ2-7,-,-,TRBV10-3,TGTGCCATCAGTGAGTCCGGGTCGTCGAGCTCCTACGAGCAGTACTTC,CAISESGSSSSYEQYF
TRBJ1-4,many,-,TRBV27,TGTGCCAGCAGTCAAGCGGGGTTAAAGGAAAAACTGTTTTTT,CASSQAGLKEKLFF
TRBJ1-4,-,-,TRBV4-3,TGCGCCAGCAGCCCGCGAGGGGGAGGGAATGAAAAACTGTTTTTT,CASSPRGGGNEKLFF
TRBJ1-2,few,-,TRBV4-1,TGCGCCAGCAGCCAAGACCCGGCTAACTATGGCTACACCTTC,CASSQDPANYGYTF
TRBJ2-7,few,-,TRBV20-1,TGCAGTGCTAGCTTCAGAAACTCCTACGAGCAGTACTTC,CSASFRNSYEQYF
TRBJ2-1,-,TRBD2,TRBV4-3,TGCGCCAGCAGCCAGGACGGGACTAGCGGGGGTGATGAGCAGTTCTTC,CASSQDGTSGGDEQFF
TRBJ1-2,many,TRBD1,TRBV3-1,TGTGCCAGCAGCCTCATCGGTGGGACAGGCGTTCAGACTAACTATGGCTACACCTTC,CASSLIGGTGVQTNYGYTF
TRBJ2-5,-,-,TRBV10-3,TGTGCCATCAGTGAGGGGACCCTTGGGACCCAGTACTTC,CAISEGTLGTQYF
TRBJ2-3,once,TRBD2,TRBV12-3/TRBV12-4,TGTGCCAGCAGTCAGTATAGCGGGGGCATAAAACCAGATACGCAGTATTTT,CASSQYSGGIKPDTQYF
TRBJ1-5,few,-,TRBV5-3,TGTGCCAGAAGCTTGTCCGGCAAGGTCAATCAGCCCCAGCATTTT,CARSLSGKVNQPQHF
TRBJ2-3,-,-,TRBV6-1,TGTGCCAGCAGAACGACCCTAGGGGGCGAGCGGGGATACACAGATACGCAGTATTTT,CASRTTLGGERGYTDTQYF